Listed below are T cell receptor beta chains from one sample, sequenced in a study of T cell repertoires in cytomegalovirus infection. TCRdb itself ran the reads through MiXCR, one entry per CDR3 protein. The table has 200,000 to 300,000 distinct CDR3 sequences, approximately 8.3% seen once; the top ten hold less than 15%. Sequencing was done on a sample of PBMCs. All receptors come from a human donor in good health (CMV status not recorded). Some clones in this sample may be carry-over from other donors' samples. CDR3s include the opening cysteine and the closing phenylalanine or tryptophan. Fields, in order: V gene, clone size, J gene, D gene, CDR3 protein, CDR3 DNA. The D gene is left open where the match is weak. Size values are once, few and many counts, or a class for expanded clones, and some rows have none.

>TRBV6-2/TRBV6-3|many|TRBJ1-5|-
CASSRRQSNQPQHF
TGTGCCAGCAGTAGACGACAAAGCAATCAGCCCCAGCATTTT
>TRBV12-3/TRBV12-4|many|TRBJ2-3|-
CASSFLPGDTQYF
TGTGCCAGCAGTTTCCTACCTGGAGATACGCAGTATTTT
>TRBV6-6|many|TRBJ2-7|-
CASSYSIGPYEQYF
TGTGCCAGCAGTTACTCGATAGGCCCCTACGAGCAGTACTTC
>TRBV7-2|many|TRBJ1-5|TRBD1
CASRRTGDNSNQPQHF
TGTGCCAGTCGCAGGACAGGAGATAATAGCAATCAGCCCCAGCATTTT
>TRBV12-3/TRBV12-4|many|TRBJ1-6|-
CASSLTGSYNSPLHF
TGTGCCAGCAGTTTAACAGGGTCCTATAATTCACCCCTCCACTTT
>TRBV7-2|many|TRBJ2-5|-
CASSLEGMETQYF
TGTGCCAGCAGCTTAGAAGGGATGGAGACCCAGTACTTC
>TRBV6-5|-|TRBJ2-5|TRBD2
CASIGEGQETQYF
TGTGCCAGCATCGGGGAGGGGCAAGAGACCCAGTACTTC
>TRBV11-2|many|TRBJ1-1|-
CASSFAGANTEAFF
TGTGCCAGCAGCTTTGCCGGAGCGAACACTGAAGCTTTCTTT
>TRBV7-2|many|TRBJ2-1|-
CASSLESYNEQFF
TGTGCCAGCAGCTTAGAATCCTACAATGAGCAGTTCTTC
>TRBV7-2|many|TRBJ1-5|TRBD1
CASSFFMGQNQPQHF
TGTGCCAGCAGCTTCTTTATGGGACAGAATCAGCCCCAGCATTTT
>TRBV20-1|-|TRBJ2-3|TRBD1
CSARDPGGERSTDTQYF
TGCAGTGCTAGAGACCCAGGGGGCGAAAGGAGCACAGATACGCAGTATTTT
>TRBV28|many|TRBJ1-4|-
CASSQGGFATNEKLFF
TGTGCCAGTTCACAGGGAGGGTTTGCAACTAATGAAAAACTGTTTTTT
>TRBV19|few|TRBJ1-6|TRBD1
CASSDDRGQSNSPLHF
TGTGCCAGTAGTGATGACAGGGGCCAATCGAATTCACCCCTCCACTTT
>TRBV7-2|many|TRBJ2-1|TRBD2
CASSFLAGGHNEQFF
TGTGCCAGCAGCTTTTTAGCGGGGGGGCACAATGAGCAGTTCTTC
>TRBV7-8|many|TRBJ1-4|-
CASSLRWAGGEKLFF
TGTGCCAGCAGCTTAAGATGGGCAGGAGGTGAAAAACTGTTTTTT
>TRBV6-2/TRBV6-3|-|TRBJ2-6|TRBD1
CASSLASGTGSFTGANVLTF
TGTGCCAGCAGCCTAGCCTCCGGGACAGGTTCATTTACTGGGGCCAACGTCCTGACTTTC
>TRBV20-1|few|TRBJ2-5|TRBD1
CSASGQGEETQYF
TGCAGTGCTAGTGGTCAGGGGGAAGAGACCCAGTACTTC
>TRBV19|few|TRBJ1-1|-
CASSIEGRTPFF
TGTGCCAGTAGTATAGAGGGCAGGACACCTTTCTTT
>TRBV7-2|many|TRBJ2-2|-
CASSLEQGRGELFF
TGTGCCAGCAGCTTAGAACAGGGCAGGGGGGAGCTGTTTTTT
>TRBV11-2|many|TRBJ1-2|TRBD1
CASSPGTDSNYGYTF
TGTGCCAGCAGCCCAGGGACAGACTCTAACTATGGCTACACCTTC
>TRBV19|many|TRBJ2-5|TRBD1
CASSTGTEETQYF
TGTGCCAGTAGTACCGGGACAGAGGAGACCCAGTACTTC
>TRBV7-2|few|TRBJ2-3|TRBD2
CASSFGLAGGDTQYF
TGTGCCAGCAGCTTCGGACTAGCGGGGGGTGATACGCAGTATTTT
>TRBV10-3|-|TRBJ2-3|TRBD1
CAIRGQGADTQYF
TGTGCCATCAGGGGACAGGGGGCAGATACGCAGTATTTT
>TRBV7-8|many|TRBJ2-1|-
CASSLVTGNEQFF
TGTGCCAGCAGCTTAGTTACAGGGAATGAGCAGTTCTTC
>TRBV12-3/TRBV12-4|-|TRBJ1-6|TRBD1
CASTPGQDNNSPLHF
TGTGCCAGCACCCCTGGACAGGACAATAATTCACCCCTCCACTTT
>TRBV7-6|many|TRBJ2-5|TRBD2
CASSKSGGAETQYF
TGTGCCAGCAGCAAGAGCGGGGGGGCAGAGACCCAGTACTTC
>TRBV20-1|many|TRBJ1-5|-
CSARRVSGTGNQPQHF
TGCAGTGCTAGAAGAGTATCGGGGACTGGCAATCAGCCCCAGCATTTT
>TRBV28|many|TRBJ2-1|TRBD2
CASSGSGLADHYNEQFF
TGTGCCAGCAGTGGCTCGGGACTAGCGGACCACTACAATGAGCAGTTCTTC
>TRBV24-1|-|TRBJ2-1|TRBD2
CATSDSSGSSYNEQFF
TGTGCCACCAGTGATAGTAGCGGGAGCTCCTACAATGAGCAGTTCTTC
>TRBV5-1|many|TRBJ2-2|-
CASSEGTTNTGELFF
TGCGCCAGCAGCGAGGGGACAACGAACACCGGGGAGCTGTTTTTT
>TRBV6-2/TRBV6-3|few|TRBJ2-7|-
CASSRSGSYEQYF
TGTGCCAGCTCCCGGAGCGGGTCCTACGAGCAGTACTTC
>TRBV7-2|-|TRBJ2-2|TRBD2
CASSLVRGARNTGELFF
TGTGCCAGCAGCTTAGTGCGGGGGGCGCGAAACACCGGGGAGCTGTTTTTT
>TRBV2|many|TRBJ2-5|-
CASSVALVNPRTQYF
TGTGCCAGCAGTGTGGCGCTCGTTAATCCGCGGACCCAGTACTTC
>TRBV28|many|TRBJ2-7|-
CASSPEGSEQYF
TGTGCCAGCAGTCCGGAGGGGTCCGAGCAGTACTTC
>TRBV11-3|-|TRBJ2-1|-
CASSAGGGYNEQFF
TGTGCCAGCAGCGCAGGGGGAGGCTACAATGAGCAGTTCTTC
>TRBV7-2|-|TRBJ2-3|TRBD1
CASSRSGTDTDTQYF
TGTGCCAGCAGCAGATCCGGGACAGACACAGATACGCAGTATTTT
>TRBV20-1|many|TRBJ2-3|-
CSASSGEGTQYF
TGCAGTGCTAGCTCCGGAGAAGGTACGCAGTATTTT
>TRBV12-5|-|TRBJ1-5|-
CASGGSSRLNNQPQHF
TGTGCTAGTGGGGGTTCGAGCAGGCTAAACAATCAGCCCCAGCATTTT
>TRBV7-2|many|TRBJ1-6|-
CASSLGERSSYNSPLHF
TGTGCCAGCAGCTTAGGGGAGAGGAGCTCCTATAATTCACCCCTCCACTTT
>TRBV7-8|many|TRBJ1-1|-
CASFPPGRGVSEAFF
TGTGCCAGCTTCCCCCCCGGACGCGGGGTGAGTGAAGCTTTCTTT
>TRBV5-1|many|TRBJ2-5|-
CASSLQDQETQYF
TGCGCCAGCAGTCTACAGGACCAAGAGACCCAGTACTTC
>TRBV7-2|many|TRBJ2-2|TRBD2
CASSLIAGGRSFTGELFF
TGTGCCAGCAGCCTGATAGCGGGAGGGCGATCATTCACCGGGGAGCTGTTTTTT
>TRBV7-2|few|TRBJ2-5|TRBD2
CASSPLDLAGGRETQYF
TGTGCCAGCAGCCCCCTCGACCTAGCGGGAGGACGGGAGACCCAGTACTTC
>TRBV7-2|many|TRBJ1-2|TRBD1
CASSHRQGDGYTF
TGTGCCAGCAGCCACCGACAGGGCGATGGCTACACCTTC